This TCR beta chain was observed in a study of blood T cell repertoires in COVID-19. For the study at large: Nucleic acid was either cDNA or gDNA, and it came from T cells, B-cell-depleted T cells, or PBMCs.

Source study methods: The authors estimated nucleated cell counts from reference gene primer amplification. The protocol was immunoSEQ multiplex PCR, while the TCRdb copy is restricted to in-frame clones and leaves out a portion. D and trimming were read from the DNA, whereas the V and J calls and clone size are those reported in that table. Here the sample spans approximately 230,000 clones, roughly four fifths being singletons. Everyone who took part was about 18 to 90 years old, and they came from over 20 US areas. Two negative PCRs, clearance, or symptom resolution had been documented for recovered Cohort 3 donors. The CDR3 is made up of 13 amino acids. The germline V and J ends were trimmed by 5 bases and 4 bases, with 12 bases remaining between them. Germline loops: CDR1 MGHDK, CDR2 SYGVNS.

The chain employs TRBV25-1 and TRBJ2-7; the D gene is possibly TRBD1 (5 bases). The receptor was isolated from a man aged 35-49 years who had recovered from COVID-19. Sequenced input: PBMCs or T cells enriched from blood (not recorded which). The DNA of the CDR3 is TGTGCCAGCAGTCACCAGGGATATTACGAGCAGTACTTC. This sequence encodes CASSHQGYYEQYF.